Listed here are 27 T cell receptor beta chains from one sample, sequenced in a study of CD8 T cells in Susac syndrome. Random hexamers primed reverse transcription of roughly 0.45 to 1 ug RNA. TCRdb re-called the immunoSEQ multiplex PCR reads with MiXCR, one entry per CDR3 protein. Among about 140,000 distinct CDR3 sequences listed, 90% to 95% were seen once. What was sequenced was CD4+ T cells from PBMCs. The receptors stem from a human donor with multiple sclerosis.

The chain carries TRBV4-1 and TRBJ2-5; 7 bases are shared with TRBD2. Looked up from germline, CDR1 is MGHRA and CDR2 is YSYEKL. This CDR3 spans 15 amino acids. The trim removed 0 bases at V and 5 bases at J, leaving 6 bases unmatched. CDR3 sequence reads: CASSQESTSAETQYF. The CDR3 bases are TGCGCCAGCAGCCAAGAGTCTACTAGCGCTGAGACCCAGTACTTC.

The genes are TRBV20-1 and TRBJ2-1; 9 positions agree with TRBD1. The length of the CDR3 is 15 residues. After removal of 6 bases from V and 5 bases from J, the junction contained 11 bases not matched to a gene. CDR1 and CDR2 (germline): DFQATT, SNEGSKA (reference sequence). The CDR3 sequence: CSALDPGQGNNEQFF. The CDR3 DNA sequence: TGCAGTGCGTTAGACCCGGGACAGGGAAACAATGAGCAGTTCTTC.

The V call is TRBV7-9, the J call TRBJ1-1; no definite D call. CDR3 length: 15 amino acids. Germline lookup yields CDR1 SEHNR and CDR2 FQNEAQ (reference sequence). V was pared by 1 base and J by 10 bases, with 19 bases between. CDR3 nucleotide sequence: TGTGCCAGCAGCTTAGATCTGGGTGTACGCGCAGGAGCTTTCTTT. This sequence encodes CASSLDLGVRAGAFF.

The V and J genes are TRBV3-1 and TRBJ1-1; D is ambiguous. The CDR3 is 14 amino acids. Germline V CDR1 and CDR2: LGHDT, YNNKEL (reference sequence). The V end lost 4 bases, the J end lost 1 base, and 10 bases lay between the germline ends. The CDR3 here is CASSRGRRNTEAFF. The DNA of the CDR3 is TGTGCCAGCAGCCGCGGCAGGCGGAACACTGAAGCTTTCTTT.

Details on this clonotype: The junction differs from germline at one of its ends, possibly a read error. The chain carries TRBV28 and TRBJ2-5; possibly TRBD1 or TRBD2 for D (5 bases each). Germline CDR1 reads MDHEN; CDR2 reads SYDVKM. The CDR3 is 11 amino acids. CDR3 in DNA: TGTGCCAGCAGCTTACCTGGGACCCAGCACTTC. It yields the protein CASSLPGTQHF. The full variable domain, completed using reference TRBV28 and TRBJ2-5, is DVKVTQSSRYLVKRTGEKVFLECVQDMDHENMFWYRQDPGLGLRLIYFSYDVKMKEKGDIPEGYSVSREKKERFSLILESASTNQTSMYLCASSLPGTQHFGPGTRLLVL.

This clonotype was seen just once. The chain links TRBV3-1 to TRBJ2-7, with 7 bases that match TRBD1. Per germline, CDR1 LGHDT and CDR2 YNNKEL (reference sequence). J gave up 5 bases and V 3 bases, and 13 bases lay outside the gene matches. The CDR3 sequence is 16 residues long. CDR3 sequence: CASSQKATRGINEQYF. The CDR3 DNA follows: TGTGCCAGCAGCCAGAAGGCCACCAGGGGGATAAACGAGCAGTACTTC.

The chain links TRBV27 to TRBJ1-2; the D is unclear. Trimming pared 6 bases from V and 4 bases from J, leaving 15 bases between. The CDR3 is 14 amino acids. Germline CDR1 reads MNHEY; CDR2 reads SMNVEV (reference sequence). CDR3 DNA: TGTGCCAGCAGCCGAGGACCTTCGGCCTATGGCTACACCTTC. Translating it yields CASSRGPSAYGYTF.

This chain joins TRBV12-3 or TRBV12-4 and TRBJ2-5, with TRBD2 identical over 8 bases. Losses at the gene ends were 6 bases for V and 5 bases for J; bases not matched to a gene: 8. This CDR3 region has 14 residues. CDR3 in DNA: TGTGCCAGCAGATCCTTCCGGGGGGGGGAGACCCAGTACTTC. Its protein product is CASRSFRGGETQYF.

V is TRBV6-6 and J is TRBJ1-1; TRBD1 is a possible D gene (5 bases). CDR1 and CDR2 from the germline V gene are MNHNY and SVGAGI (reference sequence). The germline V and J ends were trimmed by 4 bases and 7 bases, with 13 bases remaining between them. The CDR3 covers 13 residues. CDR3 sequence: CASSSDLQGEAFF. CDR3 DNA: TGTGCCAGCAGTTCTGATCTTCAGGGTGAAGCTTTCTTT.

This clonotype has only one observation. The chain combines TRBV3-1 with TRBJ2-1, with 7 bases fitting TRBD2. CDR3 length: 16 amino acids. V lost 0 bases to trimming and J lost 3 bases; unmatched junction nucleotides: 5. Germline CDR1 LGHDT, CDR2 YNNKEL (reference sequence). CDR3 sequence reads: CASSQEASGRYNEQFF. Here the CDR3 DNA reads TGTGCCAGCAGCCAAGAGGCTAGCGGTCGCTACAATGAGCAGTTCTTC.

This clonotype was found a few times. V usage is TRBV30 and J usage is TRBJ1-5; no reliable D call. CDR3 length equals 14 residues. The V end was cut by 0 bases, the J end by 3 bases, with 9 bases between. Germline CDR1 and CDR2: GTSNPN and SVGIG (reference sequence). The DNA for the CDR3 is TGTGCCTGGAGTGTTTCCGGATCCAATCAGCCCCAGCATTTT. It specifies CAWSVSGSNQPQHF.

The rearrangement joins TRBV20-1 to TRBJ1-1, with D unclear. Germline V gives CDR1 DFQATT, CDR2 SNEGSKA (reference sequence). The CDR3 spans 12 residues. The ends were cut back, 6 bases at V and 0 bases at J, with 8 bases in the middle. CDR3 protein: CSAPDLNTEAFF. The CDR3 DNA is TGCAGTGCCCCGGACCTGAACACTGAAGCTTTCTTT.

Here the CDR3 reads CASSSQINTEAFF. CDR3 nucleotides: TGTGCCAGCAGCTCACAGATAAACACTGAAGCTTTCTTT. The genes are TRBV7-3 and TRBJ1-1; no firm D call. The CDR3 is 13 residues long. The germline V and J ends were trimmed by 4 bases and 2 bases, with 8 bases remaining between them. Germline values: CDR1 SGHTA, CDR2 FQGTGA.

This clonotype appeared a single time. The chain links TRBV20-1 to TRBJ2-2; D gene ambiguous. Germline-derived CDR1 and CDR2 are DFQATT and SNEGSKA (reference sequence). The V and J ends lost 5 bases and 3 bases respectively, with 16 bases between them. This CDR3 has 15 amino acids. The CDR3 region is CSAQDQFKHTGELFF. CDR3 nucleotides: TGCAGTGCTCAGGACCAATTCAAACACACCGGGGAGCTGTTTTTT.

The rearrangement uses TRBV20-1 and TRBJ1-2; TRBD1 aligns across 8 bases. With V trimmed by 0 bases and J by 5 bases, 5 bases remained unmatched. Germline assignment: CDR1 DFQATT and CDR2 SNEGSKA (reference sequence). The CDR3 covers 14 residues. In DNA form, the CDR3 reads TGCAGTGCTAGAGATCTCCAGGGGGCATATGGCTACACCTTC. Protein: CSARDLQGAYGYTF.

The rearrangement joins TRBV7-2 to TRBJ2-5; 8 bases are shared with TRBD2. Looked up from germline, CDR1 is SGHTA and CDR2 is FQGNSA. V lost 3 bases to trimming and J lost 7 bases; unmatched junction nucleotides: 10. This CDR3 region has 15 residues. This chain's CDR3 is CASSLESGGLGTQYF. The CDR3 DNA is TGTGCCAGCAGCTTGGAGTCGGGAGGGTTAGGGACCCAGTACTTC.

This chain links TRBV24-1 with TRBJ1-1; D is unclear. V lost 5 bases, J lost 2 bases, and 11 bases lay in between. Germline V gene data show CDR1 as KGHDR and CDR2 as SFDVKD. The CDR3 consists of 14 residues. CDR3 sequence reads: CATSGVGLNTEAFF. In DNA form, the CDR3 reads TGTGCCACCAGTGGAGTAGGGCTAAACACTGAAGCTTTCTTT.

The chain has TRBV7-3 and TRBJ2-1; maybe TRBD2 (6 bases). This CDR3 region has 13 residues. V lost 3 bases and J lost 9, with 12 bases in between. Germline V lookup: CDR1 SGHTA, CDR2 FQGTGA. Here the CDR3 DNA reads TGTGCCAGCAGCTTCCGGGAGCTGGGTGAGCAGTTCTTC. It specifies CASSFRELGEQFF.

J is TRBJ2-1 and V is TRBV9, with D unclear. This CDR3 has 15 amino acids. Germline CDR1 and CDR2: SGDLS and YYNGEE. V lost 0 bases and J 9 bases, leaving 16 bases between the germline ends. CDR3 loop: CASSVEVEPYGEQFF. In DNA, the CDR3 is TGTGCCAGCAGCGTAGAGGTGGAACCCTACGGTGAGCAGTTCTTC.

This CDR3 is CATSEGGQETQYF. DNA of the CDR3: TGTGCCACCAGTGAGGGGGGGCAAGAGACCCAGTACTTC. The chain employs TRBV24-1 and TRBJ2-5, with 7 bases identical to TRBD2. The germline V gene encodes CDR1 KGHDR and CDR2 SFDVKD. CDR3 size: 13 residues. Unmatched junction bases numbered 0, after V lost 4 bases and J lost 2 bases.

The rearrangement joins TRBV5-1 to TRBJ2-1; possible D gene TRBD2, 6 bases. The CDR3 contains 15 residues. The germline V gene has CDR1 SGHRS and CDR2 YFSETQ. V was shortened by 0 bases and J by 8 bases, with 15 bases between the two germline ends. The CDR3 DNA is TGCGCCAGCAGCTTGGGCGGGGATGATAGGGATGAGCAGTTCTTC. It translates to CASSLGGDDRDEQFF.

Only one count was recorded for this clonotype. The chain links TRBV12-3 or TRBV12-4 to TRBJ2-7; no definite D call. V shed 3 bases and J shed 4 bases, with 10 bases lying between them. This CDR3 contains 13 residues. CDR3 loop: CASSLVASYEQYF. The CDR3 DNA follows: TGTGCCAGCAGTTTGGTAGCATCGTACGAGCAGTACTTC.

The CDR3 coding sequence is TGTGCCTGGAGTGGGGTCAGGGAAGCTTTCTTT. Protein: CAWSGVREAFF. This chain uses TRBV30 with TRBJ1-1; D is undetermined. Germline V CDR1 and CDR2: GTSNPN, SVGIG (reference sequence). V gave up 1 base and J gave up 8 bases, with 8 bases separating them. This CDR3 spans 11 amino acids.

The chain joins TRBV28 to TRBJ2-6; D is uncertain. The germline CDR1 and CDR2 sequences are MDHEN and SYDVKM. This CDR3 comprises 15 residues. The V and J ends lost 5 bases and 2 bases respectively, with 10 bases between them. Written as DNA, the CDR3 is TGTGCCAGCAGTCCAACCAAGGCTGGGGCCAACGTCCTGACTTTC. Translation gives CASSPTKAGANVLTF.

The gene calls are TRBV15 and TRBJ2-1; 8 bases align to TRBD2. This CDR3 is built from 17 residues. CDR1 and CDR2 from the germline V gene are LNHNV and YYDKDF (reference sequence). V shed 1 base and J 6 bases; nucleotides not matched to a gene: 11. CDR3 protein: CATSRAYKAGEGNEQFF. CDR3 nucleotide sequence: TGTGCCACCAGCAGAGCATACAAAGCGGGAGAAGGCAATGAGCAGTTCTTC.

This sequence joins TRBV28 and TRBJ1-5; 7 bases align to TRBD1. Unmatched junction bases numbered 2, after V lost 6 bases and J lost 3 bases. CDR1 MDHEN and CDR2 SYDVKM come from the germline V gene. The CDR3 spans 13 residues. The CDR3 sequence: CASRDRVNQPQHF. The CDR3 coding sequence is TGTGCCAGCAGAGACAGGGTCAATCAGCCCCAGCATTTT.

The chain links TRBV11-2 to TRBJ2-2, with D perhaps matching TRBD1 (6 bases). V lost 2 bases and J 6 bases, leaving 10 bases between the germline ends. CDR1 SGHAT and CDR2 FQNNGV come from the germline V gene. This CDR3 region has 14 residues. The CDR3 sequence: CASSLNRAPGELFF. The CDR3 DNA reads TGTGCCAGCAGCTTAAACAGGGCTCCCGGGGAGCTGTTTTTT.